The 21 T cell receptor beta chains presented below share a single source sample, sequenced in a study of human T cells and chemical hapten exposure. Time point described: patch test 3, about 24 weeks after DPC sensitization. Treatment here: therapeutic diphenylcyclopropenone sensitization with weekly scalp DPC. TCRdb re-called the RACE reads with MiXCR, one entry per CDR3 protein. Here the sample spans roughly 50,000 distinct CDR3 sequences, over 9.5% being singletons. The specimen comprised whole blood, sampled in connection with sensitization to the hapten diphenylcyclopropenone (DPC). The receptors derive from a woman between 40 and 55 years old with alopecia areata. Some clones in this sample may be carry-over from other donors' samples.

The rearrangement joins TRBV12-3 or TRBV12-4 to TRBJ2-1, with unresolved D. This CDR3 region has 11 residues. V gave up 6 bases and J gave up 15 bases, with 15 bases separating them. Here the CDR3 DNA reads TGTGCCAGCAGAAGTGGCCCGAGTCCGTTCTTC. Translating it yields CASRSGPSPFF.

J is TRBJ2-3 and V is TRBV27, with TRBD1 identical over 8 bases. Per the germline V gene, CDR1 is MNHEY and CDR2 is SMNVEV (reference sequence). This CDR3 comprises 16 residues. Losses at the gene ends were 6 bases for V and 0 bases for J; bases not matched to a gene: 8. The CDR3, as DNA: TGTGCCAGCAGGTCCCAGACAGGGGTTAGCACAGATACGCAGTATTTT. Encoded protein: CASRSQTGVSTDTQYF.

This clonotype has a handful of counts. The chain joins TRBV6-4 to TRBJ2-7; D might be TRBD2 (6 bases). The CDR3 has 13 amino acids. V lost 6 bases to trimming and J lost 4 bases, with 13 bases between them. Germline V gives CDR1 MRHNA, CDR2 SNTAGT. DNA of the CDR3: TGTGCCAGCAGCAAGCAGGAGGGGTACGAGCAGTACTTC. Protein sequence: CASSKQEGYEQYF.

This clonotype was observed a few times. This chain joins TRBV7-2 and TRBJ2-3; TRBD1 matches 8 bases. J gave up 1 base and V 1 base, and 1 base lay outside the gene matches. The CDR3 consists of 15 residues. Germline values: CDR1 SGHTA, CDR2 FQGNSA. The CDR3 DNA reads TGTGCCAGCAGCTTAGGGACAGGGCGCACAGATACGCAGTATTTT. Its translation is CASSLGTGRTDTQYF. Together with reference TRBV7-2 and TRBJ2-3, the CDR3 gives the full variable domain: GAGVSQSPSNKVTEKGKDVELRCDPISGHTALYWYRQSLGQGLEFLIYFQGNSAPDKSGLPSDRFSAERTGGSVSTLTIQRTQQEDSAVYLCASSLGTGRTDTQYFGPGTRLTVL.

This clonotype was recorded many times. This chain connects TRBV7-2 to TRBJ2-3; 7 bases match TRBD1. Germline CDR1 reads SGHTA; CDR2 reads FQGNSA. The CDR3 is made up of 16 amino acids. Germline trimming cut 5 bases from V and 2 bases from J; bases unmatched to any gene: 10. CDR3 amino acids: CASSPRQGQNTDTQYF. The CDR3 bases are TGTGCCAGCAGCCCGAGACAGGGCCAGAACACAGATACGCAGTATTTT.

CDR3 amino acids: CASSPSGRGNQPQHF. CDR3 nucleotides: TGTGCCAGCAGTCCCTCAGGGCGGGGCAATCAGCCCCAGCATTTT. The genes are TRBV6-1 and TRBJ1-5; a possible D gene is TRBD1 (5 bases). The CDR3 runs 15 residues. V lost 5 bases and J 2 bases, leaving 13 bases between the germline ends. Germline V lookup: CDR1 MNHNS, CDR2 SASEGT.

This clonotype was counted ten times or more. The V gene is TRBV29-1, the J gene TRBJ2-5, with 7 bases aligning to TRBD1. CDR1 and CDR2 (germline): SQVTM, ANQGSEA. This CDR3 has 13 residues. V was clipped by 4 bases and J by 4 bases; unmatched bases: 6. CDR3 nucleotide sequence: TGCAGCGTTGGACAGGGTCGCTCAGAGACCCAGTACTTC. Translation: CSVGQGRSETQYF.

The chain joins TRBV11-2 to TRBJ2-5; D not certain. The CDR3 length is 14 residues. Trimming stripped 5 bases from V and 5 bases from J, with 15 bases between. Germline V gene lookup returns CDR1 SGHAT and CDR2 FQNNGV. CDR3 bases: TGTGCCAGCAGCCACCCTCGTCGGCAGGAGACCCAGTACTTC. Protein: CASSHPRRQETQYF.

V usage is TRBV7-2 and J usage is TRBJ1-6; weak D call: TRBD1 (5 bases). The CDR3 sequence is 16 residues long. Trimming pared 5 bases from V and 3 bases from J, leaving 14 bases between. The germline V gene has CDR1 SGHTA and CDR2 FQGNSA. The CDR3 spells CASSPDGGGYNSPLHF. The CDR3 DNA sequence: TGTGCCAGCAGCCCTGACGGTGGGGGCTATAATTCACCCCTCCACTTT.

In this sample, this clonotype turned up many times. CDR3 nucleotide sequence: TGTGCCAGCATTAATGGTCTTAGGGTACCCTACGAGCAGTACTTC. It yields the protein CASINGLRVPYEQYF. The chain employs TRBV6-4 and TRBJ2-7; D not resolved. The V gene lost 7 bases and the J gene lost 2 bases, with 18 bases spanning the gap. Germline V gives CDR1 MRHNA, CDR2 SNTAGT. The CDR3 sequence is 15 residues long.

This rearrangement joins TRBV6-2 or TRBV6-3 to TRBJ1-1; D is unclear. This CDR3 region has 13 residues. Trimming took 2 bases from V and 1 from J, leaving 5 bases between them. Germline V gene data show CDR1 as MNHEY and CDR2 as SVGEGT. The CDR3 sequence: CASSYAQNTEAFF. The CDR3, as DNA: TGTGCCAGCAGTTACGCGCAGAACACTGAAGCTTTCTTT.

The chain combines TRBV5-1 with TRBJ1-6, with a tentative D call TRBD1 (6 bases). The CDR3 runs 14 residues. V lost 4 bases to trimming and J lost 8 bases, with 13 bases between them. Germline CDR1 reads SGHRS; CDR2 reads YFSETQ. CDR3 DNA sequence: TGCGCCAGCAGCGACACAGGGACCCATTCACCCCTCCACTTT. Amino acids: CASSDTGTHSPLHF. Full variable domain (missing parts from reference TRBV5-1 and TRBJ1-6): KAGVTQTPRYLIKTRGQQVTLSCSPISGHRSVSWYQQTPGQGLQFLFEYFSETQRNKGNFPGRFSGRQFSNSRSEMNVSTLELGDSALYLCASSDTGTHSPLHFGNGTRLTVT.

This chain connects TRBV12-3 or TRBV12-4 to TRBJ2-5; no clear D gene. CDR3 size: 13 residues. V lost 6 bases and J 4 bases, leaving 12 bases between the germline ends. CDR3 loop: CASRPSGRETQYF. Written as DNA, the CDR3 is TGTGCCAGCAGACCCTCCGGAAGAGAGACCCAGTACTTC.

This rearrangement joins TRBV6-2 or TRBV6-3 to TRBJ2-3; D is tentatively TRBD1 or TRBD2 (5 bases each). Between the trimmed V and J ends, which lost 4 bases and 3 bases, there was a span of 14 bases. The CDR3 is made up of 15 amino acids. Germline-derived CDR1 and CDR2 are MNHEY and SVGEGT. The CDR3 bases are TGTGCCAGCAGTTCTCTGGGGGTCAATACAGATACGCAGTATTTT. This codes for CASSSLGVNTDTQYF.

The rearrangement joins TRBV9 to TRBJ2-1; D assignment may be TRBD1 or TRBD2 (5 bases each). Germline V gives CDR1 SGDLS, CDR2 YYNGEE. The CDR3 sequence is 14 residues long. The V end was cut by 0 bases, the J end by 4 bases, with 8 bases between. The CDR3 protein is CASSVGGMYNEQFF. CDR3 DNA sequence: TGTGCCAGCAGCGTAGGGGGGATGTACAATGAGCAGTTCTTC. Looking up the rest from reference TRBV9 and TRBJ2-1 gives the full variable domain: DSGVTQTPKHLITATGQRVTLRCSPRSGDLSVYWYQQSLDQGLQFLIQYYNGEERAKGNILERFSAQQFPDLHSELNLSSLELGDSALYFCASSVGGMYNEQFFGPGTRLTVL.

The CDR3 sequence: CASRQFREAEKLFF. DNA for the CDR3: TGTGCCAGCAGGCAGTTCAGGGAGGCTGAAAAACTGTTTTTT. The rearrangement joins TRBV2 to TRBJ1-4; maybe TRBD1 (5 bases). CDR3 length equals 14 residues. Germline V gene sequence: CDR1 SNHLY, CDR2 FYNNEI. Deletions cut 6 bases from V and 7 bases from J, with 15 bases between.

V and J are TRBV20-1 and TRBJ2-7; 13 nucleotides align to TRBD2. The trim removed 3 bases at V and 11 bases at J, leaving 7 bases unmatched. The germline gives CDR1 DFQATT, CDR2 SNEGSKA (reference sequence). The CDR3 runs 13 residues. CDR3 residues: CSASPGLAGFKYF. The CDR3 nucleotides are TGCAGTGCTAGCCCGGGACTAGCGGGGTTCAAGTACTTC.

This clonotype was seen a few times. The rearrangement links TRBV20-1 to TRBJ2-5; tentatively, D is TRBD1 or TRBD2 (5 bases each). With 6 bases removed from V and 7 bases from J, the gap between germline ends came to 18 bases. This CDR3 is 13 amino acids long. The germline V gene encodes CDR1 DFQATT and CDR2 SNEGSKA (reference sequence). CDR3 region: CSAQGRNPGTQYF. The DNA of the CDR3 is TGCAGTGCCCAGGGACGGAACCCCGGGACCCAGTACTTC.

In this sample, this clonotype turned up a few times. The rearrangement joins TRBV5-4 to TRBJ1-2; D perhaps matches TRBD1 (6 bases). The CDR3 consists of 15 residues. V dropped 0 bases and J dropped 3 bases, with 12 bases sitting between them. In germline, CDR1 is SGHNT, CDR2 YYREEE (reference sequence). The DNA of the CDR3 is TGTGCCAGCAGCTTGGAACCTGGGGGCGACTATGGCTACACCTTC. This encodes CASSLEPGGDYGYTF.

This clonotype was detected only a few times. The V gene is TRBV13, the J gene TRBJ2-7, with 8 bases aligning to TRBD1. Per the germline V gene, CDR1 is PRHDT and CDR2 is FYEKMQ (reference sequence). The CDR3 has 15 residues. V shed 5 bases, J shed 3 bases, and the junction held 9 bases outside the gene matches. CDR3 DNA sequence: TGTGCCAGCAGCCGCCTAGGACAGGGAAACTACGAGCAGTACTTC. Its protein is CASSRLGQGNYEQYF. Full variable domain (rest looked up from reference TRBV13 and TRBJ2-7): AAGVIQSPRHLIKEKRETATLKCYPIPRHDTVYWYQQGPGQDPQFLISFYEKMQSDKGSIPDRFSAQQFSDYHSELNMSSLELGDSALYFCASSRLGQGNYEQYFGPGTRLTVT.

This clonotype was seen at least ten times. The chain employs TRBV24-1 and TRBJ1-1; no firm D call. V dropped 8 bases and J dropped 1 base, with 10 bases sitting between them. This CDR3 contains 13 residues. CDR1 is KGHDR and CDR2 is SFDVKD in the germline V gene. CDR3 sequence (DNA): TGTGCCACCACCGGTCCCACGAACACTGAAGCTTTCTTT. Its protein product is CATTGPTNTEAFF.